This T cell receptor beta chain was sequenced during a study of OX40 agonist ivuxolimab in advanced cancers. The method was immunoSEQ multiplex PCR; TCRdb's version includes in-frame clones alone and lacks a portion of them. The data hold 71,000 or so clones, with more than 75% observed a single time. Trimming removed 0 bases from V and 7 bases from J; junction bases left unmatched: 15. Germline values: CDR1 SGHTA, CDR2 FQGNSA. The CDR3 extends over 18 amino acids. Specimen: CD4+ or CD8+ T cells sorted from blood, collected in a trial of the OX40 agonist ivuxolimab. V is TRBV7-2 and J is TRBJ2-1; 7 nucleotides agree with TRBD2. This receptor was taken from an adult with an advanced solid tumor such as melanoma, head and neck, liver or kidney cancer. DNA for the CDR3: TGTGCCAGCAGCTTAGCCTCCACCGGGACTACTAGGGGTAATGAGCAGTTCTTC. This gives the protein CASSLASTGTTRGNEQFF.